This entry lists 5 T cell receptor beta chains sequenced from one sample in a study of cytomegalovirus exposure and HLA in healthy donors. TCRdb's table, derived via immunoSEQ multiplex PCR, lists solely in-frame clones and lacks some. The sample has 100,000 to 150,000 clones; more than 70% are singletons. The sequencing sample was made of PBMCs. Receptors were obtained from a man between 18 and 35 years old in good health and CMV-seronegative.

The V call is TRBV5-1, the J call TRBJ2-2; weak D call: TRBD2 (5 bases). Germline V gene data show CDR1 as SGHRS and CDR2 as YFSETQ. Trimming pared 2 bases from V and 3 bases from J, leaving 11 bases between. This CDR3 has 15 amino acids. The DNA of the CDR3 is TGCGCCAGCAGCTTCGAGGGCCTGGACACCGGGGAGCTGTTTTTT. It specifies CASSFEGLDTGELFF.

CDR3 bases: TGTGCCAGCAGTTTTAGATCGACAGGGGTATACAATGAGCAGTTCTTC. This translates into CASSFRSTGVYNEQFF. J is TRBJ2-1 and V is TRBV28, with 8 bases lining up with TRBD1. V shed 3 bases, J shed 4 bases, and the junction held 8 bases outside the gene matches. The CDR3 is 16 residues long. Germline loops: CDR1 MDHEN, CDR2 SYDVKM.

CDR3 nucleotides: TGCGCCAGCAGCCACAGACACGTTCGCACCGGGGAGCTGTTTTTT. It specifies CASSHRHVRTGELFF. The chain carries TRBV4-1 and TRBJ2-2; unclear D gene. Trimming removed 3 bases at V and 4 bases at J, with 12 bases between. The germline CDR1 and CDR2 sequences are MGHRA and YSYEKL. The CDR3 consists of 15 residues.

The J gene is TRBJ2-1, the V gene TRBV18, with 9 bases matching TRBD1. This CDR3 comprises 15 residues. Trimming removed 3 bases from V and 8 bases from J; junction bases left unmatched: 8. Germline assignment: CDR1 KGHSH and CDR2 LQKENI. The CDR3 spells CASSPRTGEVDEQFF. Here the CDR3 DNA reads TGTGCCAGCTCACCGAGGACAGGGGAGGTCGATGAGCAGTTCTTC.

This sequence joins TRBV9 and TRBJ1-2, with D possibly TRBD1 on 5 matching bases. The CDR3 has 16 amino acids. CDR1 is SGDLS and CDR2 is YYNGEE in the germline V gene. V was trimmed by 2 bases and J by 1 base, leaving 15 bases between them. The CDR3 DNA sequence: TGTGCCAGCAGCGTCGGTGGGGGAGGTCTTAACTATGGCTACACCTTC. It yields the protein CASSVGGGGLNYGYTF. The variable domain in full, completed from reference TRBV9 and TRBJ1-2, reads DSGVTQTPKHLITATGQRVTLRCSPRSGDLSVYWYQQSLDQGLQFLIQYYNGEERAKGNILERFSAQQFPDLHSELNLSSLELGDSALYFCASSVGGGGLNYGYTFGSGTRLTVV.